Each of the 20 T cell receptor beta chains below was sequenced from the same sample in a study of T cell repertoires in cytomegalovirus infection. TCRdb fed the reads into MiXCR, producing one record per CDR3 protein. The data hold around 530,000 distinct CDR3 sequences, with around 27% observed a single time. Sequenced input: PBMCs. Receptors were obtained from a human donor in good health (CMV status not recorded). Some clones in this sample may be carry-over from other donors' samples.

This clonotype showed up many times. This sequence joins TRBV27 and TRBJ2-7; TRBD2 matches 7 bases. Germline lookup yields CDR1 MNHEY and CDR2 SMNVEV (reference sequence). With 5 bases clipped from V and 1 base from J, the junction kept 8 bases outside the gene matches. There are 15 residues in the CDR3. The CDR3 sequence: CASSAERDLSYEQYF. DNA for the CDR3: TGTGCCAGCAGTGCCGAGCGGGATTTATCCTACGAGCAGTACTTC.

This chain joins TRBV7-2 and TRBJ2-1; 8 bases align to TRBD2. The CDR3 consists of 17 residues. J was trimmed by 0 bases and V by 5 bases; bases with no gene match: 9. CDR1 and CDR2 (germline): SGHTA, FQGNSA. CDR3 bases: TGTGCCAGCAGCCCAGCACTAGCGGAAAGCTCCTACAATGAGCAGTTCTTC. Protein: CASSPALAESSYNEQFF.

This clonotype was counted only a few times. The V and J genes are TRBV28 and TRBJ1-6; no firm D call. V lost 7 bases and J lost 10, with 8 bases in between. CDR3 length: 11 amino acids. Looked up from germline, CDR1 is MDHEN and CDR2 is SYDVKM. The CDR3 is CASTTGSPLHF. The CDR3 DNA reads as TGTGCCAGCACTACGGGGTCACCCCTCCACTTT.

This clonotype was seen only once. J is TRBJ2-1 and V is TRBV6-6; 7 bases line up with TRBD1. Germline V gene data show CDR1 as MNHNY and CDR2 as SVGAGI (reference sequence). The CDR3 contains 14 residues. V was pared by 5 bases and J by 9 bases, with 10 bases of the junction left unmatched. The CDR3, as DNA: TGTGCCAGCAGTGTCCGTCAGGGGGTGGGTGAGCAGTTCTTC. Encoded protein: CASSVRQGVGEQFF.

This clonotype was counted between two and nine times. The J gene is TRBJ1-5, the V gene TRBV6-6, with TRBD1 as a possible D gene (6 bases). The germline CDR1 and CDR2 sequences are MNHNY and SVGAGI (reference sequence). This CDR3 has 17 amino acids. V lost 6 bases, J lost 0 bases, and 18 bases lay in between. As DNA, the CDR3 is TGTGCCAGCAGACCGATCGGGACACCGTATAGCAATCAGCCCCAGCATTTT. Protein sequence: CASRPIGTPYSNQPQHF.

V and J are TRBV15 and TRBJ1-1; D gene uncertain. The V and J ends lost 0 bases and 8 bases respectively, with 7 bases between them. The CDR3 contains 12 residues. Germline V CDR1 and CDR2: LNHNV, YYDKDF (reference sequence). In DNA form, the CDR3 reads TGTGCCACCAGCAGAGATCCCCAGGAAGCTTTCTTT. Translation gives CATSRDPQEAFF.

V and J are TRBV20-1 and TRBJ2-1; 7 nucleotides align to TRBD2. The trim removed 1 base at V and 2 bases at J, leaving 5 bases unmatched. Per germline, CDR1 DFQATT and CDR2 SNEGSKA (reference sequence). The CDR3 runs to 15 residues. CDR3 amino acids: CSARGGREAYNEQFF. The DNA of the CDR3 is TGCAGTGCTAGAGGAGGACGGGAGGCCTACAATGAGCAGTTCTTC.

This clonotype has ten or more counts. The CDR3 region is CASSYGQRNTDTQYF. CDR3 nucleotide sequence: TGTGCCAGCAGCTACGGACAGAGGAACACAGATACGCAGTATTTT. The genes are TRBV7-2 and TRBJ2-3, with D maybe TRBD1 (6 bases). The CDR3 spans 15 residues. CDR1 and CDR2 from the germline V gene are SGHTA and FQGNSA. The germline V and J ends were trimmed by 4 bases and 2 bases, with 13 bases remaining between them.

In this sample, this clonotype turned up a few times. V usage is TRBV6-2 or TRBV6-3 and J usage is TRBJ2-5, with D tentatively TRBD2 (6 bases). Germline lookup yields CDR1 MNHEY and CDR2 SVGEGT. Trimming pared 6 bases from V and 4 bases from J, leaving 27 bases between. The CDR3 loop spans 18 amino acids. The CDR3: CASSPIPGLALLRETQYF. As DNA, the CDR3 is TGTGCCAGCAGCCCAATCCCGGGACTCGCCCTCTTGAGAGAGACCCAGTACTTC.

This clonotype occurred a few times. The rearrangement uses TRBV4-1 and TRBJ2-5; 7 positions agree with TRBD2. The J segment lost 9 bases and the V segment lost 0 bases, leaving 1 base of the junction unmatched. Germline CDR1 reads MGHRA; CDR2 reads YSYEKL. This CDR3 is built from 12 residues. The CDR3 DNA is TGCGCCAGCAGCCAAGAGGGAGGGGCCCAGTACTTC. Its protein product is CASSQEGGAQYF.

This clonotype was observed a handful of times. V is TRBV29-1 and J is TRBJ2-1; D is ambiguous. V was clipped by 4 bases and J by 2 bases, with 9 bases between them. Germline loops: CDR1 SQVTM, CDR2 ANQGSEA. The CDR3 is made up of 13 amino acids. The CDR3 sequence: CSVGLRTYNEQFF. CDR3 sequence (DNA): TGCAGCGTTGGTCTCAGGACCTACAATGAGCAGTTCTTC.

The chain combines TRBV11-2 with TRBJ2-2; D gene uncertain. Germline V gene sequence: CDR1 SGHAT, CDR2 FQNNGV. This CDR3 region has 11 residues. Trimming pared 5 bases from V and 8 bases from J, leaving 6 bases between. The CDR3 protein is CASSVKGELFF. In DNA, the CDR3 is TGTGCCAGCAGCGTTAAAGGGGAGCTGTTTTTT.

This clonotype was recorded many times. The V call is TRBV11-2, the J call TRBJ2-2; D might be TRBD1 or TRBD2, each matching 5 bases. This CDR3 has 15 residues. CDR1 and CDR2 from the germline V gene are SGHAT and FQNNGV. Trimming pared 5 bases from V and 4 bases from J, leaving 14 bases between. CDR3 in amino acids: CASSIGTRPTGELFF. The CDR3 coding sequence is TGTGCCAGCAGCATTGGGACGCGCCCCACCGGGGAGCTGTTTTTT. Supplemented by reference TRBV11-2 and TRBJ2-2, the full variable domain reads EAGVAQSPRYKIIEKRQSVAFWCNPISGHATLYWYQQILGQGPKLLIQFQNNGVVDDSQLPKDRFSAERLKGVDSTLKIQPAKLEDSAVYLCASSIGTRPTGELFFGEGSRLTVL.

The table lists this clonotype with a few counts. The chain links TRBV4-3 to TRBJ2-3; no clear D. Germline V gene lookup returns CDR1 LGHNA and CDR2 YSLEER. Between the trimmed V and J ends, which lost 2 bases and 0 bases, there was a span of 9 bases. This CDR3 region has 15 residues. CDR3 DNA sequence: TGCGCCAGCAGCCAATACGCCTCCAGCACAGATACGCAGTATTTT. This gives the protein CASSQYASSTDTQYF.

This clonotype was picked up a small number of times. The V gene is TRBV4-1, the J gene TRBJ2-4, with D possibly being TRBD2 (5 bases). The germline V gene has CDR1 MGHRA and CDR2 YSYEKL. V was clipped by 0 bases and J by 0 bases, with 6 bases between them. CDR3 length equals 15 residues. The CDR3 DNA reads as TGCGCCAGCAGCCAAGACGGACTAGCCAAAAACATTCAGTACTTC. It encodes CASSQDGLAKNIQYF.

There are a few counts of this clonotype. The V gene is TRBV28, the J gene TRBJ2-1; D remains ambiguous. CDR1 is MDHEN, CDR2 SYDVKM, per germline. Trimming took off 4 bases at V and 8 bases at J, with 9 bases between the two ends. The CDR3 spans 12 residues. This CDR3 is CASSSTLHEQFF. CDR3 nucleotides: TGTGCCAGCAGTTCGACTCTTCATGAGCAGTTCTTC.

The chain uses TRBV6-2 or TRBV6-3 and TRBJ2-7; D gene ambiguous. V was shortened by 8 bases and J by 2 bases, with 7 bases between the two germline ends. Germline V CDR1 and CDR2: MNHEY, SVGEGT. This CDR3 is 11 amino acids long. CDR3 nucleotide sequence: TGTGCCAGCGAGAGCCCCTACGAGCAGTACGTC. Translating gives CASESPYEQYV.

V gene TRBV6-8 combines with J gene TRBJ2-3; 11 bases are shared with TRBD2. After removal of 7 bases from V and 5 bases from J, the junction contained 8 bases not matched to a gene. Germline V gene sequence: CDR1 MNHGY, CDR2 SAAAGT. The CDR3 sequence is 15 residues long. DNA of the CDR3: TGTGCCAGCACCCTACTAGCGGGAGCTAGAGATACGCAGTATTTT. Amino acids: CASTLLAGARDTQYF.

The chain has TRBV4-1 and TRBJ2-5; the match to TRBD2 covers 8 bases. Germline CDR1 and CDR2: MGHRA and YSYEKL. Unmatched junction bases numbered 10, after V lost 5 bases and J lost 2 bases. CDR3 size: 16 residues. The CDR3 protein is CASSSPPAGEQETQYF. CDR3 in DNA: TGCGCCAGCAGCTCCCCACCAGCGGGAGAGCAAGAGACCCAGTACTTC.

The chain uses TRBV4-1 and TRBJ1-2, with 7 nucleotides matching TRBD1. V trimming: 0 bases; J trimming: 4 bases; junction bases outside the gene matches: 17. Germline V gene sequence: CDR1 MGHRA, CDR2 YSYEKL. This CDR3 has 19 residues. This chain's CDR3 is CASSQEWEQRTGGFYGYTF. CDR3 nucleotides: TGCGCCAGCAGCCAAGAATGGGAACAGCGGACAGGAGGTTTCTATGGCTACACCTTC.